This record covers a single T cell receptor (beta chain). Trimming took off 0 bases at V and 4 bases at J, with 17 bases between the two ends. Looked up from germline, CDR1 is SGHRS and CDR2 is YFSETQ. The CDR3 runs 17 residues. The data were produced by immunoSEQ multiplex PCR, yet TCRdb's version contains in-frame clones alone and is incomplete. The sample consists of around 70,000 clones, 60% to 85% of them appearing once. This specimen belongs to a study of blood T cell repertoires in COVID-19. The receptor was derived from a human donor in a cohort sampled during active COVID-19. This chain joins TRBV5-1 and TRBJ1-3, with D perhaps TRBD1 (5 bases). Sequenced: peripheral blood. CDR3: CASSLESIGGEGNTIYF. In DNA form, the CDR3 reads TGCGCCAGCAGCTTGGAGTCTATCGGGGGGGAAGGAAACACCATATATTTT.